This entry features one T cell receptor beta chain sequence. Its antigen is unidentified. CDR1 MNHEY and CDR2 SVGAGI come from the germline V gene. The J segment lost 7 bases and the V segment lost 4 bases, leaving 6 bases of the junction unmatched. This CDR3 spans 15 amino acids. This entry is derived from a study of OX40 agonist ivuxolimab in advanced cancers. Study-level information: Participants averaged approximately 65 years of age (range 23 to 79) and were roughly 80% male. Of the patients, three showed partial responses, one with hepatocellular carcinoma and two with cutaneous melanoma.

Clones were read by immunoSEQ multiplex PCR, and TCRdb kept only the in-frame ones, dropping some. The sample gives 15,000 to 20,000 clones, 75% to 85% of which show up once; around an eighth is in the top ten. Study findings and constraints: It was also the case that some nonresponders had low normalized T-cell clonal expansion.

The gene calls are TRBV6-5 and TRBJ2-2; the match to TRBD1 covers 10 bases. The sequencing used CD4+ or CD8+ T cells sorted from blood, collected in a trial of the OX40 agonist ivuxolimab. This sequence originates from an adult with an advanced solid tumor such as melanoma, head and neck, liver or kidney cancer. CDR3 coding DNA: TGTGCCAGCAGTTCCGGGACAGGGGTGGTCGGGGAGCTGTTTTTT. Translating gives CASSSGTGVVGELFF.